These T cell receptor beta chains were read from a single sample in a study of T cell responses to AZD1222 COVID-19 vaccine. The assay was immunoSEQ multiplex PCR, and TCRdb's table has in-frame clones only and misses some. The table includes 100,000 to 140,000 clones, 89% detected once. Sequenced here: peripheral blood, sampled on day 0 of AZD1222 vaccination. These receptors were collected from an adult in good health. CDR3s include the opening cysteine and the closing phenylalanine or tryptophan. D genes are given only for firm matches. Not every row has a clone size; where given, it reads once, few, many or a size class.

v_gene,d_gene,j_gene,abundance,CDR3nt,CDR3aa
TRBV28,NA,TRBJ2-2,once,TGTGCCAGCAGCCTTACCGGGGAGCTGTTTTTT,CASSLTGELFF
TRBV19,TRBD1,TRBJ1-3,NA,TGTGCCAGTAGTCTACAGGGGCAGTCTGGAAACACCATATATTTT,CASSLQGQSGNTIYF
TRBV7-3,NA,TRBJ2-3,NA,TGTGCCAGCAGCTTAAGTTACACAGATACGCAGTATTTT,CASSLSYTDTQYF
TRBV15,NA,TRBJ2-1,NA,TGTGCCACCAGCAGAGTAGGCCAGTACAATGAGCAGTTCTTC,CATSRVGQYNEQFF
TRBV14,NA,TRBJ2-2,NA,TGTGCCAGCAGCCGACAGGACCGCACCGGGGAGCTGTTTTTT,CASSRQDRTGELFF
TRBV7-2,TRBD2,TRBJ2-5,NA,TGTGCCAGCAGCTTAATCGGTCTGGGACTAGCGGGAGAGCTAGAGACCCAGTACTTC,CASSLIGLGLAGELETQYF
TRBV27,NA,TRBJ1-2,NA,TGTGCCAGCACCCCCGGTTCTGGCAGGGGAGACTATGGCTACACCTTC,CASTPGSGRGDYGYTF
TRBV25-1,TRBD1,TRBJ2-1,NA,TGTGCCAGCAGTGATCAGACAGGGGGTCTGGGACGCGACAATGAGCAGTTCTTC,CASSDQTGGLGRDNEQFF
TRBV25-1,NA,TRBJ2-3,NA,TGTGCCAGCAGTGATTCAGGGGCAGATACGCAGTATTTT,CASSDSGADTQYF
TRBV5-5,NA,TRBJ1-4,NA,TGTGCCAGCAGCGCGTCCAGGGGTACTAATGAAAAACTGTTTTTT,CASSASRGTNEKLFF
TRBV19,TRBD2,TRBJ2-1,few,TGTGCCACCATGATTAGCGGGGGGCCGGCTTTTGTGCAGTTCTTC,CATMISGGPAFVQFF
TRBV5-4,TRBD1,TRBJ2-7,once,TGTGCCAGCAGCTTGGCCGGGACAGGCACCTACGAGCAGTACTTC,CASSLAGTGTYEQYF
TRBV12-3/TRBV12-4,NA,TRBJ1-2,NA,TGTGCCACCAGGAGGGCGTCTGGCTACACCTTC,CATRRASGYTF
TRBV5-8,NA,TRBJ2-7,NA,TGTGCGGGGGGAAAGCAGTACTTC,CAGGKQYF
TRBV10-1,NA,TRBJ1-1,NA,TGCGCCAGCGGGCCAGGGCCACTGAACACTGAAGCTTTCTTT,CASGPGPLNTEAFF
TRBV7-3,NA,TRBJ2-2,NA,TGTGCCAGCAGCCCATCAGGGAACACCGGGGAGCTGTTTTTT,CASSPSGNTGELFF
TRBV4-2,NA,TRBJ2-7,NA,TGTGCCAGCAGCCAAGATGAGGGGACCGCCTACGAGCAGTACTTC,CASSQDEGTAYEQYF
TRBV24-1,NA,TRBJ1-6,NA,TGTGCCACCAGTGATTCACAATTACTCCCGAATTCACCCCTCCACTTT,CATSDSQLLPNSPLHF
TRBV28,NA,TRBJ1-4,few,TGTGCCAGCCTAACCTCTGCAACTAATGAAAAACTGTTTTTT,CASLTSATNEKLFF
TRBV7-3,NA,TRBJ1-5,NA,TGTGCCAGCAGCCAGGCCAATCAGCCCCAGCATTTT,CASSQANQPQHF
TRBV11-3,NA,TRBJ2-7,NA,TGTGCCAGCAGCTTAGTGCCGGGCACCTACGAGCAGTACTTC,CASSLVPGTYEQYF
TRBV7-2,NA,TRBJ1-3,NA,TGTGCCAGCAGCTTAGCGCGGGTTCTAGGGGCCTCTGGAAACACCATATATTTT,CASSLARVLGASGNTIYF
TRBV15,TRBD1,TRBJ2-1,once,TGTGCCACCAGCAGAGGCGGGACAGGGGGCAGGAATGAGCAGTTCTTC,CATSRGGTGGRNEQFF
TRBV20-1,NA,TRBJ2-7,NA,TGCAGTGCCGGACAGCCGAACGAGCAGTACTTC,CSAGQPNEQYF
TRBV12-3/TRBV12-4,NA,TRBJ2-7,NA,TGTGCCAGCACTCCGGCATCCTTCTTGGAGCAGTACTTC,CASTPASFLEQYF
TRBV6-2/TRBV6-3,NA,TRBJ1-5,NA,TGTGCCAGCAGTTACTCGTCAGGGATTCAGCCCCAGCATTTT,CASSYSSGIQPQHF
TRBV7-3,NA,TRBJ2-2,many,TGTGCCAGCAGCCAACAAAGAACAGGGTCCGGGGAGCTGTTTTTT,CASSQQRTGSGELFF
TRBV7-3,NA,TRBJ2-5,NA,TGTGCCAGCAGCAGGGCGGGGAGAGCGGGAGAGACCCAGTACTTC,CASSRAGRAGETQYF
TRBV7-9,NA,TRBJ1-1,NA,TGTGCCAGCAGCTTACTTCAGGGCGGTAGCACTGAAGCTTTCTTT,CASSLLQGGSTEAFF
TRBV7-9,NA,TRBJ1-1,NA,TGTGCCAGCAGCTTATGGACCCCAGAAGCTTTCTTT,CASSLWTPEAFF
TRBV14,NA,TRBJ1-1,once,TGTGCCAGCAGCCGTTTTACCGGGGCAAACACTGAAGCTTTCTTT,CASSRFTGANTEAFF
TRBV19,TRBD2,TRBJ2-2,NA,TGTGCCAGTAGTATCCAGGGACTAGGTCTCACCGGGGAGCTGTTTTTT,CASSIQGLGLTGELFF
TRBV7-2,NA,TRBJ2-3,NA,TGTGCCAGCAGCTCGGACCGATGGGCGGATACGCAGTATTTT,CASSSDRWADTQYF
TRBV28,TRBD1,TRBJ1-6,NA,TGTGCCAGCAGTTTTCTCCGGGACAGGGGTTCACCCCTCCACTTT,CASSFLRDRGSPLHF
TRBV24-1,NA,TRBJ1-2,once,TGTGCCACCAGTCAGGGGACTTTAGGCTACACCTTC,CATSQGTLGYTF
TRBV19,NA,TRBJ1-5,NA,TGTGCCAGTAGTATAGCCCCGATCCTGACAGGAATGGTGTATAGCAATCAGCCCCAGCATTTT,CASSIAPILTGMVYSNQPQHF
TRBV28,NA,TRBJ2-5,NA,TGTGCCAGCAGTTTATGGGGCGGCGGAGAGACCCAGTACTTC,CASSLWGGGETQYF
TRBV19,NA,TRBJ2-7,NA,TGTGCCAGTAGTATAGGCCAGCACTCCTACGAGCAGTACTTC,CASSIGQHSYEQYF
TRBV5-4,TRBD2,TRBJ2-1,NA,TGTGCCAGCAGCTTCCTAGCGGGAGGGAACAATGAGCAGTTCTTC,CASSFLAGGNNEQFF
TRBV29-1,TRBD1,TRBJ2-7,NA,TGCAGCGTTGAGGGGCAGGGGGACTACGAGCAGTACTTC,CSVEGQGDYEQYF
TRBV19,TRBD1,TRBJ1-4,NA,TGTGCCAGTAGTCCGGGACAGGCTAATGAAAAACTGTTTTTT,CASSPGQANEKLFF
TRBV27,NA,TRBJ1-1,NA,TGTGCCAGCAGTTTGGGGAGAGAGAGAACTTTCTTT,CASSLGRERTFF
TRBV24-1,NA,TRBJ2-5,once,TGTGCCACCAGTGACCCCATAGGGGCCCAGTACCAAGAGACCCAGTACTTC,CATSDPIGAQYQETQYF
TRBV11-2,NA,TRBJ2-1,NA,TGTGCCAGCAGCCCTCAGGGGAGTGAGCAGTTCTTC,CASSPQGSEQFF
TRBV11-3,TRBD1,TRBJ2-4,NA,TGTGCCAGCAGCTTAGCGGGACAGGGGACGAACATTCAGTACTTC,CASSLAGQGTNIQYF
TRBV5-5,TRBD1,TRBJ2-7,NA,TGTGCCAGCAGCTTGGTCAGGGGGCCCTACGAGCAGTACTTC,CASSLVRGPYEQYF
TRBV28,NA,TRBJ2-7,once,TGTGCCAGCAGTTTAGAAGGTTACGAGCAGTACTTC,CASSLEGYEQYF
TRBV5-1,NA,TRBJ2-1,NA,TGCGCCAGCAGCTTGCTTCAGAACAATGAGCAGTTCTTC,CASSLLQNNEQFF
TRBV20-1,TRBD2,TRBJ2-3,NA,TGCAGTGCTAGTGGAACTAGCGGAGATACGCAGTATTTT,CSASGTSGDTQYF
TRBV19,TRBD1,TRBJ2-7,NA,TGTGCCAGTAAGGAGAAGGGGGCCCTCTACGAGCAGTACTTC,CASKEKGALYEQYF
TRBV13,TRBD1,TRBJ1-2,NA,TGTGCCAGCAGTTTCCGGGACAGGGTGGGCGGCTACACCTTC,CASSFRDRVGGYTF
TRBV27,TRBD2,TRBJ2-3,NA,TGTGCCAGCACACCTATTTTCACTCGTAGCGGGAGCACAGATACGCAGTATTTT,CASTPIFTRSGSTDTQYF
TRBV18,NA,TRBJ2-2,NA,TGTGCCAGCTCACCTCTTTTCCCGCTCCCGGGTATCGGTGACACCGGGGAGCTGTTTTTT,CASSPLFPLPGIGDTGELFF
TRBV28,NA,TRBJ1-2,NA,TGTGCCACCCAGGGGTGGGCGGACAAAGACTATGGCTACACCTTC,CATQGWADKDYGYTF
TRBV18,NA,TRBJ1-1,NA,TGTGCCAGCTCACCAAAGGGTGCGACAGCGAACACTGAAGCTTTCTTT,CASSPKGATANTEAFF